This TCR beta chain originates from a study of PD-1 blockade in classical Hodgkin lymphoma. Study-level points and caveats: It was CD4+ TCR diversity, not CD8+, that rose significantly by C4D1. Diminished baseline TCR diversity has been reported in newly diagnosed patients relative to healthy donors.

All patients relapsed after autologous stem cell transplantation, and brentuximab vedotin exposure varied. Complete response, partial response or progressive disease constituted the best response categories observed. Trimming removed 4 bases from V and 4 bases from J; junction bases left unmatched: 18. Germline V gene sequence: CDR1 SGDLS, CDR2 YYNGEE. The CDR3 sequence is 18 residues long. Only in-frame clones appear in the TCRdb table, and some are missing; sequencing was by immunoSEQ multiplex PCR. The sample has 45,000 to 50,000 clones, around 82% seen once. In the case of this clone: No antigen is known for it.

The chain carries TRBV9 and TRBJ1-2; TRBD1 matches 8 bases. This TCR was recovered from a human donor with classical Hodgkin lymphoma. This material consisted of peripheral blood mononuclear cells (PBMCs), taken before the second cycle of nivolumab. CDR3 bases: TGTGCCAGCAGCCCCAGAATCGGACAGGGACGGAATCCCTATGGCTACACCTTC. It is translated as CASSPRIGQGRNPYGYTF.